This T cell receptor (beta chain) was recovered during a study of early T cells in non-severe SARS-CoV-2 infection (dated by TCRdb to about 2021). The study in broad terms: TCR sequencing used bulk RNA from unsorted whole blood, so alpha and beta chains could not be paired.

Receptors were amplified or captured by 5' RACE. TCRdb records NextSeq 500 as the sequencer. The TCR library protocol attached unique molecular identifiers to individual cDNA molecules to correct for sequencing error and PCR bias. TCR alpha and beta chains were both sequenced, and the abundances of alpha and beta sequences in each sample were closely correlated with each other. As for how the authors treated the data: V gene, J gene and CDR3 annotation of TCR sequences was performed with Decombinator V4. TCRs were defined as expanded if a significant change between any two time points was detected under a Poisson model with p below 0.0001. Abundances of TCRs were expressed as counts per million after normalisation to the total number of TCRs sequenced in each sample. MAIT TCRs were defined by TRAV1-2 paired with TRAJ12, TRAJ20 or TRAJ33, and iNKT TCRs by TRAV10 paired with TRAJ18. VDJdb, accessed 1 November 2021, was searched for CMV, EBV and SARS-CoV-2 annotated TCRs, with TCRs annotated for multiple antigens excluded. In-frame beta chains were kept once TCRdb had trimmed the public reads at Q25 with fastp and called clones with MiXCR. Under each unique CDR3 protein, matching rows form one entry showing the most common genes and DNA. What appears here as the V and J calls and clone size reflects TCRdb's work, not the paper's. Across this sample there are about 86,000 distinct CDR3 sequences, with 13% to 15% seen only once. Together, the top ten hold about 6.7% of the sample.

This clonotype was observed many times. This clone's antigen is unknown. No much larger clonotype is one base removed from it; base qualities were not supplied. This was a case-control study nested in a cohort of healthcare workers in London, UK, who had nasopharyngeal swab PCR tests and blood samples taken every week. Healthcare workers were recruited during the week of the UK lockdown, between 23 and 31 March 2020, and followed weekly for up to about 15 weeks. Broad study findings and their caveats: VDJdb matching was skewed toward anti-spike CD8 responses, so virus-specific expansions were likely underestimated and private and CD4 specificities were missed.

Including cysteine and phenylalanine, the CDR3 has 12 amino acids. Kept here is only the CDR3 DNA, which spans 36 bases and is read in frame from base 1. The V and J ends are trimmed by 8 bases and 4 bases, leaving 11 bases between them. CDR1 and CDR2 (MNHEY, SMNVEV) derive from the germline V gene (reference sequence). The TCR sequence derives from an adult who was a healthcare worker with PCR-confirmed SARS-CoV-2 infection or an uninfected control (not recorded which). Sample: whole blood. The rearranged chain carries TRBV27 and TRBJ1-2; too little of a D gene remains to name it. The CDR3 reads CASSKDGYGYTF. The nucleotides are TGTGCCAGCTCTAAGGATGGCTATGGCTACACCTTC.